One and the same sample provided the 20 T cell receptor beta chains below, sequenced in a study of cytomegalovirus exposure and HLA in healthy donors. Primers: 60 Vbeta forward and 13 Jbeta reverse. Some clones are missing from TCRdb's copy, which holds only in-frame ones; the method was immunoSEQ multiplex PCR. The sample shows fewer than 90,000 clones, roughly 78% of them seen only once. Material: PBMCs. These receptors were taken from a male donor in good health and CMV-seropositive.

This clone was found a few times. The rearrangement uses TRBV30 and TRBJ2-5, with 7 bases aligning to TRBD2. V dropped 1 base and J dropped 4; count of bases not matched to a gene: 12. Germline CDR1 is GTSNPN and CDR2 is SVGIG (reference sequence). The CDR3 covers 16 residues. CDR3 nucleotides: TGTGCCTGGAGTGACGGCCTAGCGGTGAGGATAGAGACCCAGTACTTC. Translation: CAWSDGLAVRIETQYF.

The chain carries TRBV6-5 and TRBJ2-1, with D hard to call. The ends were cut back, 7 bases at V and 6 bases at J, with 19 bases in the middle. CDR1 MNHEY and CDR2 SVGAGI come from the germline V gene. The CDR3 length is 15 residues. CDR3 DNA sequence: TGTGCCAGCACCCCCAGTCCGCTAGTTGTCAATGAGCAGTTCTTC. Protein product: CASTPSPLVVNEQFF.

In its sample, this clone was seen once. The V and J genes are TRBV28 and TRBJ2-4, with a tentative D call TRBD2 (7 bases). Trimming removed 6 bases at V and 2 bases at J, with 23 bases between. The CDR3 spans 18 residues. Germline values: CDR1 MDHEN, CDR2 SYDVKM. CDR3 DNA sequence: TGTGCCAGCAGCCCACCCCGGGGGGCGCAGGTGACCAAAAACATTCAGTACTTC. It translates to CASSPPRGAQVTKNIQYF.

The rearrangement joins TRBV7-2 to TRBJ1-1, with a weak D call TRBD1 (5 bases). This CDR3 contains 15 residues. Germline V gene lookup returns CDR1 SGHTA and CDR2 FQGNSA. The ends were cut back, 5 bases at V and 4 bases at J, with 17 bases in the middle. The chain's CDR3 is CASSAAGRPGTEAFF. The CDR3 bases are TGTGCCAGCAGCGCCGCGGGACGGCCTGGCACTGAAGCTTTCTTT.

This chain uses TRBV28 with TRBJ2-7; 9 bases line up with TRBD2. The CDR3 spans 16 residues. Germline-derived CDR1 and CDR2 are MDHEN and SYDVKM. V lost 8 bases, J lost 4 bases, and 15 bases stayed unmatched. CDR3 residues: CASLTIWGGRGYEQYF. The CDR3 coding sequence is TGTGCCAGCCTAACGATATGGGGCGGGAGGGGGTACGAGCAGTACTTC.

This sequence joins TRBV28 and TRBJ2-1; the match to TRBD2 covers 7 bases. Trimming at V came to 2 bases and at J to 2 bases, leaving 12 bases not matched to a gene. The CDR3 is 18 residues long. The V gene's germline CDR1 is MDHEN and CDR2 SYDVKM. CDR3 in amino acids: CASSLDKFSGYAYNEQFF. The CDR3 nucleotides are TGTGCCAGCAGTTTAGACAAATTTAGCGGGTACGCCTACAATGAGCAGTTCTTC. The full variable domain, rest sourced from reference TRBV28 and TRBJ2-1, is DVKVTQSSRYLVKRTGEKVFLECVQDMDHENMFWYRQDPGLGLRLIYFSYDVKMKEKGDIPEGYSVSREKKERFSLILESASTNQTSMYLCASSLDKFSGYAYNEQFFGPGTRLTVL.

The CDR3 here is CASSQEAPRVGGGHIQYF. In DNA form, the CDR3 reads TGTGCCAGCAGCCAAGAGGCCCCGAGGGTAGGTGGAGGACACATTCAGTACTTC. The chain links TRBV4-2 to TRBJ2-4; TRBD2 is a possible D gene (5 bases). Per germline, CDR1 LGHNA and CDR2 YNFKEQ. Trimming left V 0 bases short and J 8 bases short, with 23 bases between. The CDR3 is 18 residues long.

V usage is TRBV7-3 and J usage is TRBJ2-2; D not resolved. Trimming left V 2 bases short and J 2 bases short, with 12 bases between. The CDR3 length is 16 residues. Germline loops: CDR1 SGHTA, CDR2 FQGTGA. The CDR3 bases are TGTGCCAGCAGCTTAGTACCCGGGTTAAACACCGGGGAGCTGTTTTTT. Protein product: CASSLVPGLNTGELFF.

The V and J genes are TRBV5-1 and TRBJ2-7; maybe TRBD2 (6 bases). This CDR3 comprises 13 residues. Germline CDR1 reads SGHRS; CDR2 reads YFSETQ. The V end was cut by 4 bases, the J end by 2 bases, with 10 bases between. CDR3 nucleotides: TGCGCCAGCAGCGCGGGGTATACCTACGAGCAGTACTTC. Amino acid sequence: CASSAGYTYEQYF.

In DNA, the CDR3 is TGTGCCAGCAGTTCTCCGGGACAGGGGGGGCTAAACACAGATACGCAGTATTTT. Its translation is CASSSPGQGGLNTDTQYF. The chain links TRBV28 to TRBJ2-3; 11 bases agree with TRBD1. Germline V CDR1 and CDR2: MDHEN, SYDVKM. The V and J ends lost 4 bases and 2 bases, in that order; junction bases with no gene match: 11. The CDR3 spans 18 residues.

This clone occurred a few times. J is TRBJ2-2 and V is TRBV6-4; 10 nucleotides line up with TRBD2. Germline CDR1 reads MRHNA; CDR2 reads SNTAGT. The ends lost 7 bases at V and 3 bases at J; junction bases unmatched: 8. The CDR3 is 16 amino acids. DNA of the CDR3: TGTGCCAGCACCACTGTAGCGGGAGGAGACACCGGGGAGCTGTTTTTT. It is translated as CASTTVAGGDTGELFF.

This clone was observed a single time. The V call is TRBV25-1, the J call TRBJ2-7; possibly TRBD2 for D (6 bases). The germline V and J ends were trimmed by 7 bases and 3 bases, with 13 bases remaining between them. This CDR3 contains 13 residues. Looked up from germline, CDR1 is MGHDK and CDR2 is SYGVNS. In nucleotides, the CDR3 is TGTGCCAGCAAGGGCGGGAAGGGCTACGAGCAGTACTTC. Its translation is CASKGGKGYEQYF.

This chain connects TRBV27 to TRBJ2-7, with 10 nucleotides matching TRBD1. Germline-derived CDR1 and CDR2 are MNHEY and SMNVEV (reference sequence). The CDR3 contains 15 residues. Unmatched junction bases numbered 7, after V lost 8 bases and J lost 0 bases. The CDR3: CASGRQGADSYEQYF. The CDR3 DNA reads TGTGCCAGCGGGAGACAGGGGGCGGACTCCTACGAGCAGTACTTC.

This chain joins TRBV28 and TRBJ2-7; 7 positions agree with TRBD1. Unmatched junction bases numbered 10, after V lost 2 bases and J lost 6 bases. The CDR3 contains 15 residues. CDR1 MDHEN and CDR2 SYDVKM come from the germline V gene. The CDR3 bases are TGTGCCAGCAGTTTAACCCAAACAGGGGACGGCGAGCAGTACTTC. It translates to CASSLTQTGDGEQYF.

This clone appeared once. J is TRBJ1-2 and V is TRBV5-4; 7 positions match TRBD1. CDR1 SGHNT and CDR2 YYREEE come from the germline V gene (reference sequence). The CDR3 is 16 residues long. The trim removed 4 bases at V and 0 bases at J, leaving 9 bases unmatched. This CDR3 is CASSIARQGANYGYTF. DNA of the CDR3: TGTGCCAGCAGCATTGCCCGACAGGGAGCTAACTATGGCTACACCTTC.

The V gene is TRBV4-3, the J gene TRBJ2-5; TRBD2 agrees at 9 bases. Germline-derived CDR1 and CDR2 are LGHNA and YSLEER. This CDR3 spans 19 amino acids. Trimming removed 0 bases from V and 5 bases from J; junction bases left unmatched: 16. Here the CDR3 reads CASSQDYRGRASYRETQYF. CDR3 coding DNA: TGCGCCAGCAGCCAAGATTACCGCGGGAGGGCCAGTTATAGGGAGACCCAGTACTTC.

The rearrangement joins TRBV7-2 to TRBJ2-3, with a tentative D call TRBD2 (7 bases). Trimming cost V 8 bases and J 2 bases, with 20 bases left between them. The CDR3 runs to 16 residues. Germline V gives CDR1 SGHTA, CDR2 FQGNSA. DNA of the CDR3: TGTGCCAGCGGGGGGCGGCCGACTAGCAACACAGATACGCAGTATTTT. This translates into CASGGRPTSNTDTQYF.

CDR3 sequence (DNA): TGTGCCAGCAGCTTGGCAGAGGCCCCAGATACGCAGTATTTT. This sequence encodes CASSLAEAPDTQYF. The chain couples TRBV5-4 to TRBJ2-3; D unresolved. V was pared by 0 bases and J by 4 bases, with 9 bases between. Germline V gene data show CDR1 as SGHNT and CDR2 as YYREEE (reference sequence). The CDR3 runs to 14 residues.

The J gene is TRBJ2-1, the V gene TRBV5-6; the D gene is possibly TRBD2 (6 bases). The V and J ends lost 4 bases and 0 bases respectively, with 14 bases between them. CDR1 is SGHDT and CDR2 is YYEEEE in the germline V gene. The CDR3 is made up of 16 amino acids. The CDR3 sequence is CASSPQAGRSYNEQFF. The CDR3 coding sequence is TGTGCCAGCAGCCCCCAGGCGGGACGCTCCTACAATGAGCAGTTCTTC.

This clone was seen a handful of times. V and J are TRBV5-1 and TRBJ2-2, with D possibly being TRBD2 (5 bases). This CDR3 spans 14 amino acids. The V gene lost 4 bases and the J gene lost 5 bases, with 12 bases spanning the gap. Germline CDR1 reads SGHRS; CDR2 reads YFSETQ. Here the CDR3 reads CASSRGGYTGELFF. CDR3 in DNA: TGCGCCAGCAGCCGCGGCGGGTATACCGGGGAGCTGTTTTTT. The variable domain in full, completed from reference TRBV5-1 and TRBJ2-2, reads KAGVTQTPRYLIKTRGQQVTLSCSPISGHRSVSWYQQTPGQGLQFLFEYFSETQRNKGNFPGRFSGRQFSNSRSEMNVSTLELGDSALYLCASSRGGYTGELFFGEGSRLTVL.